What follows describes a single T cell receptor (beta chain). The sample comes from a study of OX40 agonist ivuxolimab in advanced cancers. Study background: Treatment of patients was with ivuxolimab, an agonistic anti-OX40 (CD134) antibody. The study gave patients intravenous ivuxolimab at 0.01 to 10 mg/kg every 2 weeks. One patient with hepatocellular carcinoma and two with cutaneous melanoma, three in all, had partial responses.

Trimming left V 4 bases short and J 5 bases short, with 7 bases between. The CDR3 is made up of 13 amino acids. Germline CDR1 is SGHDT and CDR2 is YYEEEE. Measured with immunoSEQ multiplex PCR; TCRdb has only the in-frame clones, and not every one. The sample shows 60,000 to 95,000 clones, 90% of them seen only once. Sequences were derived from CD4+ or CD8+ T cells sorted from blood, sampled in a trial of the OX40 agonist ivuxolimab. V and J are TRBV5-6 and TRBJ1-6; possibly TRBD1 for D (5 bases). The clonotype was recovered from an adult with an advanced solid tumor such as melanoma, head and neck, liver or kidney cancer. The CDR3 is CASSRQNNSPLHF. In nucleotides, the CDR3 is TGTGCCAGCAGCCGACAGAATAATTCACCCCTCCACTTT.